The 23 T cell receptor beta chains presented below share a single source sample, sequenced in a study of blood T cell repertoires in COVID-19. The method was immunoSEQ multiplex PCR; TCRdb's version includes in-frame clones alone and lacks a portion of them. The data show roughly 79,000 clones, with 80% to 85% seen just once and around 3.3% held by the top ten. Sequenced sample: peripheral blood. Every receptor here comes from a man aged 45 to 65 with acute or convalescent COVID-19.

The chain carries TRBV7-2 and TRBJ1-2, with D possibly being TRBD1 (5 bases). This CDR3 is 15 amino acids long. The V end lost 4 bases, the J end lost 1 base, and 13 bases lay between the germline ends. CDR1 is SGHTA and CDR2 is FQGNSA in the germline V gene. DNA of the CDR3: TGTGCCAGCAGCTCAGACTGGACAAATAACTATGGCTACACCTTC. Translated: CASSSDWTNNYGYTF.

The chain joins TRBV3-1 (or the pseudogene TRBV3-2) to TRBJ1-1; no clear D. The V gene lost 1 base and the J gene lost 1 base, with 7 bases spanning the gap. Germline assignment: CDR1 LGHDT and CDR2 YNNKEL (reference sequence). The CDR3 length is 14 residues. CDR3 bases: TGTGCCAGCAGCCAAGGACAACAGAACACTGAAGCTTTCTTT. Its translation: CASSQGQQNTEAFF.

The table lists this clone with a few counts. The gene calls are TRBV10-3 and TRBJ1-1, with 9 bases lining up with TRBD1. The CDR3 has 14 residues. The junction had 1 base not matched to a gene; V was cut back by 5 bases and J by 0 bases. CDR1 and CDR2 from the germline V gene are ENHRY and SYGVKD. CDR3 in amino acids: CAISRQGVNTEAFF. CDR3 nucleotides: TGTGCCATCAGTAGACAGGGGGTGAACACTGAAGCTTTCTTT.

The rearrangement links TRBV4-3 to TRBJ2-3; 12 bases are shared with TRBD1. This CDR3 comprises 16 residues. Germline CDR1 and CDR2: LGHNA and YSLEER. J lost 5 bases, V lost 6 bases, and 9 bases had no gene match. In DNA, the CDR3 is TGCGCCAGCAGACGAACCGGGACAGGGGGCGTAGATACGCAGTATTTT. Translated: CASRRTGTGGVDTQYF.

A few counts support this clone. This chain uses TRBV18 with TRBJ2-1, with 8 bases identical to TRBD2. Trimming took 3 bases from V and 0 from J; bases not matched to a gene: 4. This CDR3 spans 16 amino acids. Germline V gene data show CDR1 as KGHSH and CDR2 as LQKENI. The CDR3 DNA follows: TGTGCCAGCTCACCCTCGGGGGGGAGCTCCTACAATGAGCAGTTCTTC. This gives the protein CASSPSGGSSYNEQFF.

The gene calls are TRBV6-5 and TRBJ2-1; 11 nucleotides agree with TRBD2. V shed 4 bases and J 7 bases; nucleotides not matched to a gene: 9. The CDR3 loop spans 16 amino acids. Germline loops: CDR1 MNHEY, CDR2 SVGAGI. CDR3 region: CASSSRLAGRANEQFF. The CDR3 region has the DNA TGTGCCAGCAGTTCCAGACTAGCGGGGAGGGCAAATGAGCAGTTCTTC.

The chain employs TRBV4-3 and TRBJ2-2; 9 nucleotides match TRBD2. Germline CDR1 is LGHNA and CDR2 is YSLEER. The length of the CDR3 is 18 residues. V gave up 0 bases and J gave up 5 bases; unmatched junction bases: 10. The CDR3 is CASSQDRLAGWRTGELFF. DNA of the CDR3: TGCGCCAGCAGCCAAGATCGCCTAGCGGGATGGCGGACCGGGGAGCTGTTTTTT.

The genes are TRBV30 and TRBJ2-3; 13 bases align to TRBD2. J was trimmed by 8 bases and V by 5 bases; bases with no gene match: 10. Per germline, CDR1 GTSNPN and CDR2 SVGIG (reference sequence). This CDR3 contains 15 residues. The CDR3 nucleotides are TGTGCCTGGGCGGGACTAGCGGGATCTCGCCGTACGCAGTATTTT. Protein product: CAWAGLAGSRRTQYF.

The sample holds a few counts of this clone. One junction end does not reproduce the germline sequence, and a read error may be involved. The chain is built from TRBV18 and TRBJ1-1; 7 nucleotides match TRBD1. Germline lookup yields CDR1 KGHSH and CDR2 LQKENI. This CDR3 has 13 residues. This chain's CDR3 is CASSTSHEPGQIF. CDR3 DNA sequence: TGTGCCAGCTCAACCTCGCACGAGCCGGGACAGATTTTT.

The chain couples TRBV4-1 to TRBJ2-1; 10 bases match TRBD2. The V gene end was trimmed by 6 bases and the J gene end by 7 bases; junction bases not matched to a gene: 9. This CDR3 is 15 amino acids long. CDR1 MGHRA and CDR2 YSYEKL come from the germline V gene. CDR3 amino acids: CASSHSGGARNEQFF. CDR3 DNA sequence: TGCGCCAGCAGTCACAGCGGGGGGGCAAGGAATGAGCAGTTCTTC.

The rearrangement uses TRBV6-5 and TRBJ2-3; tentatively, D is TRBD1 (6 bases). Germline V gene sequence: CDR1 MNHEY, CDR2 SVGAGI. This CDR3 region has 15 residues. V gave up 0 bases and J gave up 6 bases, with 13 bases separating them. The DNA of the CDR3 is TGTGCCAGCAGTTACTCGATTAGGGGGACGGATACGCAGTATTTT. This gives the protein CASSYSIRGTDTQYF.

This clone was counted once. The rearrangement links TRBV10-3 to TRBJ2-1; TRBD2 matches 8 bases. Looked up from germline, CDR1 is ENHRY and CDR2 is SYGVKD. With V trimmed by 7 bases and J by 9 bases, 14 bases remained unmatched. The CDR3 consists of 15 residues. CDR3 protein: CAIKRVSGSGSEQFF. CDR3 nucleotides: TGTGCCATCAAGAGGGTCAGCGGGAGCGGCAGTGAGCAGTTCTTC.

In nucleotides, the CDR3 is TGTGCCAGCAGCTTAGCCGGTCGCGGGAGCGGATACGAGCAGTACTTC. Protein: CASSLAGRGSGYEQYF. The chain is built from TRBV7-2 and TRBJ2-7; 7 bases match TRBD2. Germline-derived CDR1 and CDR2 are SGHTA and FQGNSA. With 0 bases clipped from V and 4 bases from J, the junction kept 9 bases outside the gene matches. The length of the CDR3 is 16 residues.

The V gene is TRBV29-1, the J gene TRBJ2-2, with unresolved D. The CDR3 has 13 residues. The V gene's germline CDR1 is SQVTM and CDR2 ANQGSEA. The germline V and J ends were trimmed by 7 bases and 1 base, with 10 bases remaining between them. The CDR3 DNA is TGCAGCGCTGACCGGGTGAACACCGGGGAGCTGTTTTTT. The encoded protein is CSADRVNTGELFF.

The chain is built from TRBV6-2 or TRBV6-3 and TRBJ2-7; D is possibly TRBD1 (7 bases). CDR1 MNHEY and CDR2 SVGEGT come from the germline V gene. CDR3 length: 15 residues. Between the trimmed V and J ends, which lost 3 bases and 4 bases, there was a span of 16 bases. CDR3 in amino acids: CASSYQASGGYEQYF. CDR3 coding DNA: TGTGCCAGCAGTTATCAGGCCTCAGGGGGGTACGAGCAGTACTTC.

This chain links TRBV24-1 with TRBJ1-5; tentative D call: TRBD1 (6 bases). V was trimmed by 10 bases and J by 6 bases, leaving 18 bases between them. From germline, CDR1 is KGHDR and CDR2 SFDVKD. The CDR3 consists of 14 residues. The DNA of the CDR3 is TGTGCCACTGGGGGGGGGCCGGTTGGTCAGCCCCAGCATTTT. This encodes CATGGGPVGQPQHF.

The CDR3 here is CASSPGVRGYGYTF. CDR3 nucleotide sequence: TGTGCCAGCAGCCCGGGGGTTCGGGGCTATGGCTACACCTTC. The V gene is TRBV6-4, the J gene TRBJ1-2; TRBD1 is a possible D gene (5 bases). The V gene lost 6 bases and the J gene lost 4 bases, with 15 bases spanning the gap. Germline loops: CDR1 MRHNA, CDR2 SNTAGT. The CDR3 consists of 14 residues.

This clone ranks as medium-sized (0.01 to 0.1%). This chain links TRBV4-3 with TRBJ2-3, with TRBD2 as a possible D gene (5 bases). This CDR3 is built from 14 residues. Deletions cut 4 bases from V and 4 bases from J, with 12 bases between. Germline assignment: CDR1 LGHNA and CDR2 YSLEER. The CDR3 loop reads CASSPLARPDTQYF. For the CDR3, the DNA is TGCGCCAGCAGCCCTTTAGCGAGGCCAGATACGCAGTATTTT.

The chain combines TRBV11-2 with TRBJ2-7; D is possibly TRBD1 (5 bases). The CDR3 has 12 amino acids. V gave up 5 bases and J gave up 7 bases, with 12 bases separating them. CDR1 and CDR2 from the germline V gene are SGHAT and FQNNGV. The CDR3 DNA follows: TGTGCCAGCAGCCACCTGGGGCGGGAGCAGTACTTC. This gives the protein CASSHLGREQYF.

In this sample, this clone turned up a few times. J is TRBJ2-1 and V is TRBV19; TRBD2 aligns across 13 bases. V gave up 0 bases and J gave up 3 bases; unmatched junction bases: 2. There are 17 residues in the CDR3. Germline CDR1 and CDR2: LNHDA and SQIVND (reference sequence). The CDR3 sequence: CASSIDGTSGIYNEQFF. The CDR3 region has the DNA TGTGCCAGTAGTATAGACGGGACTAGCGGGATCTACAATGAGCAGTTCTTC.

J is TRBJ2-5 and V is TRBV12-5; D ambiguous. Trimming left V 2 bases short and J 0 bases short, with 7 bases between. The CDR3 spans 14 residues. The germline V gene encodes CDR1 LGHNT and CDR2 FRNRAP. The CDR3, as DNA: TGTGCTAGTGGTTTGTGGGCAGACCAAGAGACCCAGTACTTC. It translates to CASGLWADQETQYF. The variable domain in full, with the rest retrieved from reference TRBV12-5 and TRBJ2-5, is DARVTQTPRHKVTEMGQEVTMRCQPILGHNTVFWYRQTMMQGLELLAYFRNRAPLDDSGMPKDRFSAEMPDATLATLKIQPSEPRDSAVYFCASGLWADQETQYFGPGTRLLVL.

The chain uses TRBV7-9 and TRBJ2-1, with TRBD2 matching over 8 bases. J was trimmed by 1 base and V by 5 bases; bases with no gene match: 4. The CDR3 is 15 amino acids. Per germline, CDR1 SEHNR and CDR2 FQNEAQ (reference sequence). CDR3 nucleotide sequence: TGTGCCAGCAGCGTAAGCGGGGGTTCCTACAATGAGCAGTTCTTC. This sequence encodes CASSVSGGSYNEQFF.

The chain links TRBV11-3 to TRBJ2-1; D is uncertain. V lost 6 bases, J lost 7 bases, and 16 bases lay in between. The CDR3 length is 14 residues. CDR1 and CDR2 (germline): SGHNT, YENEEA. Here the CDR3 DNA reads TGTGCCAGCAGTCCGGCTGGGCTTGCGAATGAGCAGTTCTTC. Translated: CASSPAGLANEQFF.